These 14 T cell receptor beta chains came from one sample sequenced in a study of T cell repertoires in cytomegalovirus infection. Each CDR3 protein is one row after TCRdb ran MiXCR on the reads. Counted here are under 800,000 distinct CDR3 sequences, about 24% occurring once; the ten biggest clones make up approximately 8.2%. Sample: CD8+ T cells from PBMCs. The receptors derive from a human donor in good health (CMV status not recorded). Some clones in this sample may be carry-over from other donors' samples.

The CDR3 nucleotides read TGCAGTGCTTGGACAGGGGCCAACGAGCAGTACTTC. Amino acid sequence: CSAWTGANEQYF. The chain recombines TRBV20-1 with TRBJ2-7; 9 positions agree with TRBD1. CDR3 length: 12 residues. Germline V CDR1 and CDR2: DFQATT, SNEGSKA (reference sequence). J was trimmed by 5 bases and V by 5 bases; bases with no gene match: 4.

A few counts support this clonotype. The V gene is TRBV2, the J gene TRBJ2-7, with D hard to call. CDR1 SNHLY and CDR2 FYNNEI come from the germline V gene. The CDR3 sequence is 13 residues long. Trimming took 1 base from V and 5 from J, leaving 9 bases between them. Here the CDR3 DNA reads TGTGCCAGCAGTGAAGGGAACACGGACGAGCAGTACGTC. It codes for CASSEGNTDEQYV.

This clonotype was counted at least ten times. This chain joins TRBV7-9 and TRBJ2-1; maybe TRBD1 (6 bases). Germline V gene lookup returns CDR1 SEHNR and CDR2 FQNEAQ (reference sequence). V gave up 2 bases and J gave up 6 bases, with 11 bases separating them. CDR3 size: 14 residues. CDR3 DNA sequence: TGTGCCAGCAGCTTAACTTCAGGGGTCAATGAGCAGTTCTTC. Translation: CASSLTSGVNEQFF.

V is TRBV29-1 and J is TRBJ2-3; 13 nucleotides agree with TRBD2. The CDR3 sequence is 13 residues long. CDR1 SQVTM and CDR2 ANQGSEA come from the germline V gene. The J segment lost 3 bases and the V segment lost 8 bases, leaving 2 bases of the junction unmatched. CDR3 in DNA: TGCAGCCCGGGACTAGCGGGGACAGATACGCAGTATTTT. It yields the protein CSPGLAGTDTQYF.

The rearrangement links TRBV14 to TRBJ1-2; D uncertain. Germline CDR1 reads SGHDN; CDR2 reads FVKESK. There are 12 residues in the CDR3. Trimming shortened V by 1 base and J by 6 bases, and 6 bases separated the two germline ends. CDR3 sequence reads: CASSQGPHGYTF. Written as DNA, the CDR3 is TGTGCCAGCAGCCAAGGACCCCATGGCTACACCTTC. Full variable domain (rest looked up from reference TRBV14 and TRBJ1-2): EAGVTQFPSHSVIEKGQTVTLRCDPISGHDNLYWYRRVMGKEIKFLLHFVKESKQDESGMPNNRFLAERTGGTYSTLKVQPAELEDSGVYFCASSQGPHGYTFGSGTRLTVV.

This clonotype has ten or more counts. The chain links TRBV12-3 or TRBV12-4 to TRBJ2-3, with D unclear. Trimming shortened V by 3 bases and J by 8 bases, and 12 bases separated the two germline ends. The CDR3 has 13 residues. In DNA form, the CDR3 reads TGTGCCAGCAGTTTTTTCCCAGATGGTACGCAGTATTTT. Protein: CASSFFPDGTQYF.

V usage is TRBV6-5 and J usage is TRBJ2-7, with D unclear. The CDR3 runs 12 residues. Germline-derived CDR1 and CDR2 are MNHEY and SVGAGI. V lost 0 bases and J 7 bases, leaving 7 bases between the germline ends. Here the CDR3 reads CASSYSSEEQYF. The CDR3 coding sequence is TGTGCCAGCAGTTACTCGTCGGAGGAGCAGTACTTC.

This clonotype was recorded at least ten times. The CDR3 DNA follows: TGTGCCAGCAGCTTAGTGGGGGGGCGAGGTGAGCAGTTCTTC. This codes for CASSLVGGRGEQFF. The rearrangement joins TRBV7-9 to TRBJ2-1, with a tentative D call TRBD2 (7 bases). V shed 1 base and J shed 9 bases, with 13 bases lying between them. Germline assignment: CDR1 SEHNR and CDR2 FQNEAQ (reference sequence). The CDR3 loop spans 14 amino acids.

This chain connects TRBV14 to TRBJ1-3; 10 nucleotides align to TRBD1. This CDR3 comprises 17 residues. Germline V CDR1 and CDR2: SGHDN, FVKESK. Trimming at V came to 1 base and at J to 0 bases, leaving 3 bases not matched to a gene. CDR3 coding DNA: TGTGCCAGCAGCCAAGTAGGGACAGGGGTCTCTGGAAACACCATATATTTT. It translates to CASSQVGTGVSGNTIYF.

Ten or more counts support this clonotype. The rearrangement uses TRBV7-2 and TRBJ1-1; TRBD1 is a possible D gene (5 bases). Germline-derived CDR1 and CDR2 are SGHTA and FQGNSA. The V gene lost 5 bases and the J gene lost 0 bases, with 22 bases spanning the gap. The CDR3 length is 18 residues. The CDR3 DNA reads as TGTGCCAGCAGCCGGCGCGGCCGGGGGGGGGGGGTGAACACTGAAGCTTTCTTT. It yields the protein CASSRRGRGGGVNTEAFF.

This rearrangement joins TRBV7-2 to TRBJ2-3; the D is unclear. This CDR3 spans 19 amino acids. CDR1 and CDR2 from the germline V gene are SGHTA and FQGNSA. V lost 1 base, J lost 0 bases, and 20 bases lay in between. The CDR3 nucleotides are TGTGCCAGCAGCTTAGAGCTAGGTGCGCCAACTTCTAGCACAGATACGCAGTATTTT. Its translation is CASSLELGAPTSSTDTQYF.

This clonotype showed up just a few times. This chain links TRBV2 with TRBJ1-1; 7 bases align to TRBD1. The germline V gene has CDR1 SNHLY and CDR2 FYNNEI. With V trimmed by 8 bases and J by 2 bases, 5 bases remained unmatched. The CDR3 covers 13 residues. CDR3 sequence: CASGGDSNTEAFF. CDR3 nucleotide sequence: TGTGCCAGCGGGGGGGACAGCAACACTGAAGCTTTCTTT.

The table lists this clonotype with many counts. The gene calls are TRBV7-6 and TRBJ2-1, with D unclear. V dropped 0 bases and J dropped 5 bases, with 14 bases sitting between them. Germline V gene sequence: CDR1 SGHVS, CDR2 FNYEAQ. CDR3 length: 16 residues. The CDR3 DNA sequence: TGTGCCAGCAGCTTAGCGTTATCCAAGTCCCACAATGAGCAGTTCTTC. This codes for CASSLALSKSHNEQFF.

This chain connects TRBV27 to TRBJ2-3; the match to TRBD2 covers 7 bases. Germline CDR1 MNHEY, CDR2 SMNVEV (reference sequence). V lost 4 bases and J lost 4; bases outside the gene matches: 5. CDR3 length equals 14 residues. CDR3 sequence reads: CASSSGGSPDTQYF. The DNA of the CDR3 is TGTGCCAGCAGTTCCGGGGGGAGCCCAGATACGCAGTATTTT.